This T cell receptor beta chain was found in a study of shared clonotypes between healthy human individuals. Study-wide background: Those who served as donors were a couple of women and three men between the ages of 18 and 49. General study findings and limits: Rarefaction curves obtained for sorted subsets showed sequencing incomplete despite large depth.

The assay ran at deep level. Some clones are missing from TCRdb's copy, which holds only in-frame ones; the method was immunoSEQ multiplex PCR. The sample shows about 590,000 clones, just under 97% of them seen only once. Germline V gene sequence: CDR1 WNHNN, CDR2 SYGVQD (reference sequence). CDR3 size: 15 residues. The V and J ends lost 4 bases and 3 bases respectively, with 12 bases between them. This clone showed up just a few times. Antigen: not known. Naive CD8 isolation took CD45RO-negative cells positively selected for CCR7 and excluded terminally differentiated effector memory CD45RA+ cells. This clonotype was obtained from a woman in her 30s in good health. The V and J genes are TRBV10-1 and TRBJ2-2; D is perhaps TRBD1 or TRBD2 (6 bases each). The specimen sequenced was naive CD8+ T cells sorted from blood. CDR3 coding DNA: TGCGCCAGCAGTGCCTCCGGGGGCTACACCGGGGAGCTGTTTTTT. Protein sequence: CASSASGGYTGELFF.